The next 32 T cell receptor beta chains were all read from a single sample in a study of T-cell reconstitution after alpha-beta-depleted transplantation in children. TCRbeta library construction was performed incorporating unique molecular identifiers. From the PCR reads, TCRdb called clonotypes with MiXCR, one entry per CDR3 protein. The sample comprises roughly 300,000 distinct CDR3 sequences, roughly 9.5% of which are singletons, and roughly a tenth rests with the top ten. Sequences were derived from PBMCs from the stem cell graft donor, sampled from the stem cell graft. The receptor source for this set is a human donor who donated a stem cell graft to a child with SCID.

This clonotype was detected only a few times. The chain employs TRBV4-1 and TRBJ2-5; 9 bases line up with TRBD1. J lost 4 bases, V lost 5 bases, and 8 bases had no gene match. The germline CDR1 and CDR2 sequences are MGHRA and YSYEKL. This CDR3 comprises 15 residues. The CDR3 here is CASSDFPGQGETQYF. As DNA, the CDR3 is TGCGCCAGCAGCGATTTTCCGGGACAGGGAGAGACCCAGTACTTC.

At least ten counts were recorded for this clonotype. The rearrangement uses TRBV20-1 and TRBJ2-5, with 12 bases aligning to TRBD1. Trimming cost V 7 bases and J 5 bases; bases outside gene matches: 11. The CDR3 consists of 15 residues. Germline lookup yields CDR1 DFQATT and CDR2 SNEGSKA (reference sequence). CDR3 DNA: TGCAGTGTAATCCGGGACAGGGGGCTTTCGGAGACCCAGTACTTC. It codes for CSVIRDRGLSETQYF.

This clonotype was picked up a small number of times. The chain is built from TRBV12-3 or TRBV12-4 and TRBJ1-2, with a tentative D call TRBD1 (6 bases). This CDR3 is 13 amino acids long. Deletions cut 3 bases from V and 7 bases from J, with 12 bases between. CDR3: CASSFTGNSGYTF. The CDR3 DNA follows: TGTGCCAGCAGTTTTACAGGGAATAGTGGCTACACCTTC.

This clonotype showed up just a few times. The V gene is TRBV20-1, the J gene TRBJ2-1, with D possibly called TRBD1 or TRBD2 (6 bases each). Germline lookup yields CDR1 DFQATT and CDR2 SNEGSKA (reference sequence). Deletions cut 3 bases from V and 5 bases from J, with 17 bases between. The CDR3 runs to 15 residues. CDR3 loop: CSASLGGRGNNEQFF. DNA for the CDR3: TGCAGTGCTAGTTTGGGGGGCCGGGGGAACAATGAGCAGTTCTTC.

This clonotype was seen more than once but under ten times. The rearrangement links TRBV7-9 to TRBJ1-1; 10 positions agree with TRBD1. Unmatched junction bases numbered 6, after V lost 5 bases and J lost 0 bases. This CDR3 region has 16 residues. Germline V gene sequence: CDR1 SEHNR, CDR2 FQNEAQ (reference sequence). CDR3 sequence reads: CASSRADRGLNTEAFF. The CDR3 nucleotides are TGTGCCAGCAGCCGAGCGGACAGGGGGTTGAACACTGAAGCTTTCTTT.

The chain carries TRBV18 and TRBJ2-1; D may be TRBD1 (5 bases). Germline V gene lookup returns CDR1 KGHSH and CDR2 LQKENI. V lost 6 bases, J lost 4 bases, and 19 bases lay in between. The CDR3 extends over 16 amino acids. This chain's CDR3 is CASSPTWSRDYNEQFF. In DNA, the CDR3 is TGTGCCAGCTCCCCTACCTGGAGCAGGGATTACAATGAGCAGTTCTTC.

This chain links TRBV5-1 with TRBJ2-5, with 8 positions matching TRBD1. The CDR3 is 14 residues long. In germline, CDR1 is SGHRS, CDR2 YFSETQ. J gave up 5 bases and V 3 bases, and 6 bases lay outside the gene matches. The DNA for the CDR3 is TGCGCCAGCAGCTCCTCAGGGGGCATCGAGACCCAGTACTTC. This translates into CASSSSGGIETQYF.

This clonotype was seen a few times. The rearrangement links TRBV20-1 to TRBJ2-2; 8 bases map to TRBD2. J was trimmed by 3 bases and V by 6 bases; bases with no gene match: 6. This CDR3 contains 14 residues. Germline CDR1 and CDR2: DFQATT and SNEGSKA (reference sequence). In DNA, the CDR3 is TGCAGTGCCTTCCGGGGGGGGGACACCGGGGAGCTGTTTTTT. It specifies CSAFRGGDTGELFF.

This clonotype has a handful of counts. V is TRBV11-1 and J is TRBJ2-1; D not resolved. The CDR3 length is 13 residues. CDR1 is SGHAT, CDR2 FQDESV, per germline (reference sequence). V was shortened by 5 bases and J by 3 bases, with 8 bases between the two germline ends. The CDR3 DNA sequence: TGTGCCAGCAGCGTAATTCGCTACAATGAGCAGTTCTTC. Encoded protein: CASSVIRYNEQFF.

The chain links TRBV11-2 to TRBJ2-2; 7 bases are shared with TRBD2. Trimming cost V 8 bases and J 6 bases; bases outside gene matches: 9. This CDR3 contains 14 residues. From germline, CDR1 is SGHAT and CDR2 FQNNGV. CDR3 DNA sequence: TGTGCCAGCCCTATAGTTGCGGGGGCCGGGGAGCTGTTTTTT. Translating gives CASPIVAGAGELFF.

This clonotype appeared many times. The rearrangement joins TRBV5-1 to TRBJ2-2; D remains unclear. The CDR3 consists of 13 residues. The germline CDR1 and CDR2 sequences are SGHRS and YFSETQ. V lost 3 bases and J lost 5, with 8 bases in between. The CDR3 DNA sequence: TGCGCCAGCAGCTCCGCCGGGACCGGGGAGCTGTTTTTT. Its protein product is CASSSAGTGELFF.

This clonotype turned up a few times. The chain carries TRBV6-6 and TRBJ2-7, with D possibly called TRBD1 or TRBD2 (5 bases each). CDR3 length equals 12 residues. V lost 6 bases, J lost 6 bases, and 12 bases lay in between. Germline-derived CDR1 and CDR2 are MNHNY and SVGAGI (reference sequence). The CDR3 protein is CASRNRDREQYF. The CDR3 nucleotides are TGTGCCAGCAGGAACCGGGACCGCGAGCAGTACTTC.

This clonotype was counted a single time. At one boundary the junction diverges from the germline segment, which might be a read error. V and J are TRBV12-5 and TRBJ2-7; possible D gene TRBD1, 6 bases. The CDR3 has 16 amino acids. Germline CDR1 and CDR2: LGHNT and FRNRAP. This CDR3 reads CASGLPGQGHSYEEYF. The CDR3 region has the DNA TGTGCTAGTGGTTTGCCGGGGCAGGGACACTCCTACGAGGAGTACTTC.

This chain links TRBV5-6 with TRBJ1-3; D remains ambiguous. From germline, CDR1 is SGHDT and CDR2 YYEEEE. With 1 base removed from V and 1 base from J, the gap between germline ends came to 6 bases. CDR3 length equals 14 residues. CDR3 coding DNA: TGTGCCAGCAGCTTGAAAGGGTCTGGAAACACCATATATTTT. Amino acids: CASSLKGSGNTIYF.

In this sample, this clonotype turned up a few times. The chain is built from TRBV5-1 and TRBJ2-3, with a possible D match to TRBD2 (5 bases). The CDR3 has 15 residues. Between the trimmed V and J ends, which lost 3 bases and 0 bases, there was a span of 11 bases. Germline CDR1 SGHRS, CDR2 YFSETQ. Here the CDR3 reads CASSWGGGSTDTQYF. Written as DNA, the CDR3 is TGCGCCAGCAGCTGGGGTGGAGGAAGCACAGATACGCAGTATTTT.

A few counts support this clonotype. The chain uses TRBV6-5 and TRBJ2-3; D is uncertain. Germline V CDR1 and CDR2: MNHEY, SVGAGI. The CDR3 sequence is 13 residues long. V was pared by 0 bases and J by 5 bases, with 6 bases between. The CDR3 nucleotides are TGTGCCAGCAGTTACTCGAAGGGAGATACGCAGTATTTT. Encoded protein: CASSYSKGDTQYF.

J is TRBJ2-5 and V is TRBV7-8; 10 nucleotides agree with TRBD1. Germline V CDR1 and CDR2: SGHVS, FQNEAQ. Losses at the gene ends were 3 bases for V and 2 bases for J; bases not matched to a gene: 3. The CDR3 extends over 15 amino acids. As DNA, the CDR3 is TGTGCCAGCAGCTTGGACAGGGGGGCTCAAGAGACCCAGTACTTC. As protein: CASSLDRGAQETQYF.

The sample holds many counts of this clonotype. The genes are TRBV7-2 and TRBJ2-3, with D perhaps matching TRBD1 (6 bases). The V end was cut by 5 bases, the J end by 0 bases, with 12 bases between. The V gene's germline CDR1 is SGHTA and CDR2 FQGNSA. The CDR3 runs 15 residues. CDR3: CASSPQGSSTDTQYF. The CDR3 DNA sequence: TGTGCCAGCAGCCCACAGGGATCTAGCACAGATACGCAGTATTTT.

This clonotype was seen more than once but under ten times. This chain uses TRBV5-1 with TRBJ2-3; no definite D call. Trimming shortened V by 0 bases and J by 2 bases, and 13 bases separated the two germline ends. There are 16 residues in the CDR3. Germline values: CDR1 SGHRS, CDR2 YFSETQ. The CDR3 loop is CASSLGGSSHTDTQYF. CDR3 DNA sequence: TGCGCCAGCAGCTTGGGAGGTAGCTCCCACACAGATACGCAGTATTTT.

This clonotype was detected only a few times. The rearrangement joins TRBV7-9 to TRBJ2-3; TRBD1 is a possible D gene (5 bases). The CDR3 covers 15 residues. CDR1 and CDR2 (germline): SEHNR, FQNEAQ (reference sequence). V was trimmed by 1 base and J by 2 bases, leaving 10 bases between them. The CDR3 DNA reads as TGTGCCAGCAGCTTAGAGGGGTTAGTCACAGATACGCAGTATTTT. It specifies CASSLEGLVTDTQYF.

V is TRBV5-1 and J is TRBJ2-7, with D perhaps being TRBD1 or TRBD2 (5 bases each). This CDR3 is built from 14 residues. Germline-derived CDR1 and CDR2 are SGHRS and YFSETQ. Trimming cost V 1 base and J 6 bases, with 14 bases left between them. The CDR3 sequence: CASSLSGPPGEQYF. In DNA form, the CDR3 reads TGCGCCAGCAGCTTGTCGGGACCTCCTGGCGAGCAGTACTTC.

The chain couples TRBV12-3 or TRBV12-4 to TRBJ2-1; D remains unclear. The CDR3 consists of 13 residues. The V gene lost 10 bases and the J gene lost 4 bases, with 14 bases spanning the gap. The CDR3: CATRAARYNEQFF. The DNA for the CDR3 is TGTGCCACCAGAGCAGCGAGATACAATGAGCAGTTCTTC.

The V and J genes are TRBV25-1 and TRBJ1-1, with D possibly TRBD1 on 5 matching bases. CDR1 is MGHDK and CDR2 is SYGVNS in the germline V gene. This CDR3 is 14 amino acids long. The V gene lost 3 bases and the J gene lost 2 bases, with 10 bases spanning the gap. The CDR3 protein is CASSDPTVNTEAFF. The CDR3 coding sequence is TGTGCCAGCAGTGATCCGACAGTAAACACTGAAGCTTTCTTT.

The CDR3 spells CASSERGNEQFF. The CDR3 region has the DNA TGCGCCAGCAGTGAAAGGGGCAATGAGCAGTTCTTC. V is TRBV10-1 and J is TRBJ2-1; D possibly corresponds to TRBD1 (5 bases). The CDR3 extends over 12 amino acids. Germline V lookup: CDR1 WNHNN, CDR2 SYGVQD (reference sequence). Trimming removed 3 bases at V and 6 bases at J, with 6 bases between.

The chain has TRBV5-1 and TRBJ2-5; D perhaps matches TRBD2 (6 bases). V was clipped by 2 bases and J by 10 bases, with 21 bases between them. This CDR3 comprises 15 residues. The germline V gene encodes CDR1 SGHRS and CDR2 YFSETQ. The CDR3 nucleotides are TGCGCCAGCAGCTTACGACTAGAACCCTTGCCGGTCCAGTACTTC. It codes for CASSLRLEPLPVQYF.

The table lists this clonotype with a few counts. In DNA, the CDR3 is TGTGCCAGTAGTAGAGTTGTCCAGGGGGATCAGCCCCAGCATTTT. Encoded protein: CASSRVVQGDQPQHF. V gene TRBV19 combines with J gene TRBJ1-5; the match to TRBD1 covers 7 bases. V lost 4 bases to trimming and J lost 5 bases; unmatched junction nucleotides: 8. There are 15 residues in the CDR3. Germline lookup yields CDR1 LNHDA and CDR2 SQIVND (reference sequence). The whole variable domain, remainder taken from reference TRBV19 and TRBJ1-5, is DGGITQSPKYLFRKEGQNVTLSCEQNLNHDAMYWYRQDPGQGLRLIYYSQIVNDFQKGDIAEGYSVSREKKESFPLTVTSAQKNPTAFYLCASSRVVQGDQPQHFGDGTRLSIL.

The CDR3 DNA follows: TGTGCCAGCAGCCCTGGCCTACAGTGCCTAGACAATCAGCCCCAGCATTTT. Translated, it gives CASSPGLQCLDNQPQHF. The chain recombines TRBV4-2 with TRBJ1-5, with unresolved D. The CDR3 runs to 17 residues. From germline, CDR1 is LGHNA and CDR2 YNFKEQ. Trimming removed 4 bases from V and 3 bases from J, with 19 bases in between.

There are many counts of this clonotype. CDR3 sequence: CASSLGTPETGELFF. In DNA, the CDR3 is TGCGCCAGCAGCTTGGGAACCCCGGAGACCGGGGAGCTGTTTTTT. J is TRBJ2-2 and V is TRBV5-1; D gene uncertain. The germline V and J ends were trimmed by 0 bases and 5 bases, with 11 bases remaining between them. This CDR3 spans 15 amino acids. CDR1 is SGHRS, CDR2 YFSETQ, per germline.

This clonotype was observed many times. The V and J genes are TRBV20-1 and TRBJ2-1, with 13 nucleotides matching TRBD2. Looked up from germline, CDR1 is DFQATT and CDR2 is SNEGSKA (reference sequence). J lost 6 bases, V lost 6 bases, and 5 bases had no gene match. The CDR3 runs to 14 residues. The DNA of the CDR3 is TGCAGTGCCACCGGACTAGCGGGGGTCAATGAGCAGTTCTTC. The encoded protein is CSATGLAGVNEQFF.

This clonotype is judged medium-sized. The CDR3 protein is CASSEDRVGYEQYF. In DNA form, the CDR3 reads TGTGCCAGCAGCGAGGACAGGGTTGGCTACGAGCAGTACTTC. The chain couples TRBV4-2 to TRBJ2-7; 8 positions agree with TRBD1. The CDR3 runs 14 residues. Germline CDR1 and CDR2: LGHNA and YNFKEQ. Trimming at V came to 5 bases and at J to 3 bases, leaving 6 bases not matched to a gene.

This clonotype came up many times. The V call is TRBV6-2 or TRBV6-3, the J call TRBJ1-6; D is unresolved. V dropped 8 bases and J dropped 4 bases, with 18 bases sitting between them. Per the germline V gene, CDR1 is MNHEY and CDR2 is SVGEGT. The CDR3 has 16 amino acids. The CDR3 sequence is CASGRGRSGYNSPLHF. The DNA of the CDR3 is TGTGCCAGCGGTCGAGGGCGAAGCGGTTATAATTCACCCCTCCACTTT.

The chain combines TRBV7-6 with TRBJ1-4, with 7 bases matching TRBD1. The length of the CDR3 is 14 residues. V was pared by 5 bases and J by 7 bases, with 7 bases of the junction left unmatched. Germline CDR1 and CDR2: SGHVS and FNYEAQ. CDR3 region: CASSGRQGTEKLFF. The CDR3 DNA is TGTGCCAGCAGCGGTCGACAGGGTACTGAAAAACTGTTTTTT.